What follows are 5 T cell receptor beta chains derived from one specimen sequenced in a study of metastatic and nonmetastatic thyroid tumors. TCRdb re-clonotyped the PCR reads via MiXCR. The table has about 64,000 clones, 16% seen once. Every patient was untreated before thyroid surgery. The sample was blood. The receptors shown here come from a male donor with papillary thyroid cancer or a benign thyroid nodule (not recorded which). Some clones in this sample may be carry-over from other donors' samples.

This clone appeared many times. CDR3 sequence reads: CASSLGGQINQPQHF. The DNA of the CDR3 is TGTGCCAGCAGCTTGGGAGGACAGATAAATCAGCCCCAGCATTTT. The gene calls are TRBV5-8 and TRBJ1-5; D is possibly TRBD1 (6 bases). Germline CDR1 reads SGHTS; CDR2 reads YDEGEE. The CDR3 has 15 amino acids. Trimming removed 0 bases at V and 4 bases at J, with 11 bases between.

This rearrangement joins TRBV20-1 to TRBJ2-5, with D perhaps matching TRBD1 or TRBD2 (5 bases each). This CDR3 comprises 14 residues. V gave up 6 bases and J gave up 5 bases, with 19 bases separating them. In germline, CDR1 is DFQATT, CDR2 SNEGSKA (reference sequence). The CDR3 DNA reads as TGCAGTGCCTATCCGAGGGGCTTGCCGGAGACCCAGTACTTC. Its translation: CSAYPRGLPETQYF.

This clone was recorded at least ten times. The rearrangement uses TRBV27 and TRBJ1-4; 8 nucleotides align to TRBD1. The CDR3 runs to 16 residues. Trimming cost V 5 bases and J 10 bases; bases outside gene matches: 15. Germline lookup yields CDR1 MNHEY and CDR2 SMNVEV (reference sequence). Written as DNA, the CDR3 is TGTGCCAGCAGTCCCCTTGGACAGGGAATAAGTGGAAAACTGTTTTTT. As protein: CASSPLGQGISGKLFF.

The genes are TRBV5-4 and TRBJ2-3; D not resolved. The CDR3 runs 17 residues. Trimming removed 3 bases at V and 0 bases at J, with 17 bases between. Looked up from germline, CDR1 is SGHNT and CDR2 is YYREEE (reference sequence). In DNA form, the CDR3 reads TGTGCCAGCAGCTCCACCTTGTTGGATAGTAGCACAGATACGCAGTATTTT. Protein sequence: CASSSTLLDSSTDTQYF.

This clone was counted at least ten times. Since a much larger clone is just one base distant, this may be a read error. The chain links TRBV10-2 to TRBJ2-1; 7 nucleotides agree with TRBD2. Unmatched junction bases numbered 4, after V lost 4 bases and J lost 7 bases. In germline, CDR1 is WSHSY, CDR2 SAAADI. The CDR3 contains 13 residues. CDR3 nucleotide sequence: TGCGCCAGCAGTGTGGGCGGGGGTAATGAGCAGTTCTTC. It translates to CASSVGGGNEQFF.